The 28 T cell receptor beta chains given below trace back to one sample, sequenced in a study of blood T cells in healthy people across ages. Alongside a J-beta primer mix, a sample-barcoded 5' primer served in a second PCR lasting about 7 to 11 cycles. A single record per CDR3 protein comes from TCRdb applying MiXCR to the 5' RACE reads. The table has under 2 million distinct CDR3 sequences, roughly 32% seen once. Sequencing used blood. The receptors shown here come from a young woman in good health.

The gene calls are TRBV25-1 and TRBJ1-6, with TRBD1 matching over 7 bases. Losses at the gene ends were 3 bases for V and 10 bases for J; bases not matched to a gene: 18. The germline V gene encodes CDR1 MGHDK and CDR2 SYGVNS. The CDR3 contains 18 residues. The DNA for the CDR3 is TGTGCCAGCAGTGACAGTCCATGGGGGAGACAGGGAGAATCACCCCTCCACTTT. Translation gives CASSDSPWGRQGESPLHF.

The rearrangement joins TRBV3-1 to TRBJ1-3; D gene unclear. Germline V gives CDR1 LGHDT, CDR2 YNNKEL (reference sequence). V lost 4 bases, J lost 0 bases, and 7 bases lay in between. The CDR3 totals 14 residues. DNA of the CDR3: TGTGCCAGCAGCCCTGACCGCTCTGGAAACACCATATATTTT. Its translation is CASSPDRSGNTIYF.

Comments on this clonotype: One junction end disagrees with the germline gene, perhaps due to a read error. V and J are TRBV6-6 and TRBJ1-5, with a weak D call TRBD1 (5 bases). The CDR3 contains 13 residues. Germline V lookup: CDR1 MNHNY, CDR2 SVGAGI (reference sequence). CDR3 in amino acids: CASIRESSQPQHF. In DNA, the CDR3 is TGTGCCAGCATCAGGGAGAGCAGTCAGCCCCAGCATTTT.

In regard to this clonotype: Its ends do not fully match the called genes, so a read error is possible. This chain links TRBV6-5 with TRBJ2-7, with 7 bases fitting TRBD1. Per germline, CDR1 MNHEY and CDR2 SVGAGI. The CDR3 runs to 16 residues. This CDR3 reads CASTYEGQKSSYEQYF. Here the CDR3 DNA reads TGTGCCAGCACTTACGAGGGACAGAAGAGCTCCTACGAGCAGTACTTC.

The J gene is TRBJ2-2, the V gene TRBV30; TRBD2 agrees at 9 bases. Germline loops: CDR1 GTSNPN, CDR2 SVGIG (reference sequence). CDR3 length equals 15 residues. V gave up 3 bases and J gave up 7 bases; unmatched junction bases: 9. CDR3 nucleotides: TGTGCCTGGAGATCGGTAGCGGGGGCTGTCGGGGAGCTGTTTTTT. Protein product: CAWRSVAGAVGELFF.

This sequence joins TRBV2 and TRBJ2-5; possible D gene TRBD1, 6 bases. The germline V and J ends were trimmed by 6 bases and 7 bases, with 18 bases remaining between them. The V gene's germline CDR1 is SNHLY and CDR2 FYNNEI. The CDR3 extends over 14 amino acids. The CDR3 DNA reads as TGTGCCAGCAGGTGGGGGCAGGACTTGGGGACCCAGTACTTC. The encoded protein is CASRWGQDLGTQYF.

In its sample, this clonotype was seen once. The chain uses TRBV15 and TRBJ2-3; D unresolved. V was clipped by 1 base and J by 5 bases, with 10 bases between them. Germline V gene lookup returns CDR1 LNHNV and CDR2 YYDKDF (reference sequence). There are 14 residues in the CDR3. CDR3 nucleotides: TGTGCCACCAGCAGAGGCGTGCAGCGAGATACGCAGTATTTT. Translated, it gives CATSRGVQRDTQYF. Combining the CDR3 with reference TRBV15 and TRBJ2-3 gives the whole variable domain DAMVIQNPRYQVTQFGKPVTLSCSQTLNHNVMYWYQQKSSQAPKLLFHYYDKDFNNEADTPDNFQSRRPNTSFCFLDIRSPGLGDTAMYLCATSRGVQRDTQYFGPGTRLTVL.

The V and J genes are TRBV6-2 or TRBV6-3 and TRBJ2-1; D possibly matches TRBD1 or TRBD2 (5 bases each). This CDR3 has 16 amino acids. In germline, CDR1 is MNHEY, CDR2 SVGEGT. Trimming took 6 bases from V and 1 from J, leaving 16 bases between them. The CDR3 loop reads CASRPMLRGSYNEQFF. The CDR3 DNA is TGTGCCAGCAGACCCATGTTGAGGGGTTCCTACAATGAGCAGTTCTTC.

This clonotype has just a few counts. This chain uses TRBV7-2 with TRBJ2-7, with TRBD2 matching 10 bases. This CDR3 spans 15 amino acids. Germline trimming cut 2 bases from V and 3 bases from J; bases unmatched to any gene: 4. Per the germline V gene, CDR1 is SGHTA and CDR2 is FQGNSA. The CDR3 sequence is CASSLKREGIYEQYF. CDR3 nucleotides: TGTGCCAGCAGCTTAAAGCGGGAGGGCATCTACGAGCAGTACTTC. Variable domain in full (rest from reference TRBV7-2 and TRBJ2-7): GAGVSQSPSNKVTEKGKDVELRCDPISGHTALYWYRQSLGQGLEFLIYFQGNSAPDKSGLPSDRFSAERTGGSVSTLTIQRTQQEDSAVYLCASSLKREGIYEQYFGPGTRLTVT.

This chain links TRBV9 with TRBJ2-7, with no clear D. The CDR3 runs 14 residues. Trimming took off 0 bases at V and 5 bases at J, with 12 bases between the two ends. Germline V gene data show CDR1 as SGDLS and CDR2 as YYNGEE. Written as DNA, the CDR3 is TGTGCCAGCAGCGTAGCTACTTGGGATCACGAGCAGTACGTC. It translates to CASSVATWDHEQYV.

This chain connects TRBV6-6 to TRBJ2-2; 7 nucleotides align to TRBD2. The ends lost 6 bases at V and 7 bases at J; junction bases unmatched: 8. Per germline, CDR1 MNHNY and CDR2 SVGAGI (reference sequence). The CDR3 length is 14 residues. CDR3 DNA sequence: TGTGCCAGCAGCCCCACTAGCGTGGGCGGGGAGCTGTTTTTT. Its translation: CASSPTSVGGELFF.

This clonotype was found a few times. This chain uses TRBV20-1 with TRBJ2-3, with TRBD2 matching over 7 bases. V trimming: 4 bases; J trimming: 2 bases; junction bases outside the gene matches: 9. This CDR3 region has 15 residues. From germline, CDR1 is DFQATT and CDR2 SNEGSKA (reference sequence). The CDR3 region has the DNA TGCAGTGCTACGGTTTCTAGCGGAGTCACAGATACGCAGTATTTT. Translation: CSATVSSGVTDTQYF.

The chain employs TRBV5-4 and TRBJ2-3, with D perhaps TRBD1 or TRBD2 (5 bases each). The CDR3 sequence is 15 residues long. Germline CDR1 and CDR2: SGHNT and YYREEE (reference sequence). V lost 0 bases and J 2 bases, leaving 10 bases between the germline ends. The CDR3 here is CASSLARGFTDTQYF. Written as DNA, the CDR3 is TGTGCCAGCAGCTTGGCGAGGGGATTCACAGATACGCAGTATTTT.

This clonotype occurred a few times. The DNA for the CDR3 is TGTGCCAGCAGTTACAGCAGTCCCTACTTCTCTGGGGCCAACGTCCTGACTTTC. Protein product: CASSYSSPYFSGANVLTF. The chain is built from TRBV6-5 and TRBJ2-6; unclear D gene. V lost 2 bases and J 0 bases, leaving 14 bases between the germline ends. Germline loops: CDR1 MNHEY, CDR2 SVGAGI. The CDR3 covers 18 residues.

This chain joins TRBV6-1 and TRBJ2-7, with a weak D call TRBD2 (5 bases). The better agreement between TRBJ2-5 and the DNA end casts doubt on the J call. The CDR3 length is 15 residues. Germline CDR1 is MNHNS and CDR2 is SASEGT. The chain's CDR3 is CASRTDPGVVETQYF. CDR3 bases: TGTGCCAGCAGGACGGACCCCGGGGTTGTGGAGACCCAGTACTTC.

The chain employs TRBV7-9 and TRBJ2-5; D may be TRBD1 or TRBD2 (5 bases each). V lost 4 bases to trimming and J lost 5 bases, with 14 bases between them. The CDR3 spans 14 residues. Looked up from germline, CDR1 is SEHNR and CDR2 is FQNEAQ (reference sequence). The CDR3 bases are TGTGCCAGCAGCTCGCCCGGAGAGGGGGAGACCCAGTACTTC. Protein product: CASSSPGEGETQYF. Using reference TRBV7-9 and TRBJ2-5 for the parts outside the CDR3, the full variable domain is DTGVSQNPRHKITKRGQNVTFRCDPISEHNRLYWYRQTLGQGPEFLTYFQNEAQLEKSRLLSDRFSAERPKGSFSTLEIQRTEQGDSAMYLCASSSPGEGETQYFGPGTRLLVL.

This clonotype appeared many times. The rearrangement links TRBV6-2 or TRBV6-3 to TRBJ2-1, with 10 bases that match TRBD2. The CDR3 covers 16 residues. The trim removed 6 bases at V and 8 bases at J, leaving 13 bases unmatched. Per germline, CDR1 MNHEY and CDR2 SVGEGT. The CDR3 DNA follows: TGTGCCAGCAGATTTAAAAGCGGGGGGGCCATCGATGAGCAGTTCTTC. Protein product: CASRFKSGGAIDEQFF.

The rearrangement joins TRBV18 to TRBJ2-7, with D maybe TRBD2 (6 bases). There are 15 residues in the CDR3. CDR1 is KGHSH, CDR2 LQKENI, per germline. V lost 0 bases, J lost 2 bases, and 11 bases lay in between. CDR3 amino acids: CASSPPLGGTYEQYF. For the CDR3, the DNA is TGTGCCAGCTCACCACCGTTGGGGGGAACCTACGAGCAGTACTTC.

The rearrangement uses TRBV18 and TRBJ2-1; D is unresolved. The V end lost 3 bases, the J end lost 5 bases, and 11 bases lay between the germline ends. From germline, CDR1 is KGHSH and CDR2 LQKENI. The CDR3 is 14 residues long. Written as DNA, the CDR3 is TGTGCCAGCTCACCTGAGTGGGTTAACAATGAGCAGTTCTTC. Translated: CASSPEWVNNEQFF.

On this clonotype: Given a much more abundant clone one base away, this may be a read error. This CDR3 is CTSTQGSYGYTF. CDR3 coding DNA: TGTACCAGCACCCAAGGCAGCTATGGCTACACCTTC. The chain recombines TRBV5-6 with TRBJ1-2; no clear D. The germline V gene has CDR1 SGHDT and CDR2 YYEEEE. The CDR3 totals 12 residues.

This clonotype was seen more than once but under ten times. The rearrangement links TRBV2 to TRBJ2-3; maybe TRBD2 (7 bases). This CDR3 comprises 15 residues. Trimming cost V 6 bases and J 1 base, with 14 bases left between them. CDR1 is SNHLY, CDR2 FYNNEI, per germline. DNA for the CDR3: TGTGCCAGCAGCGACGGAGGGGGGGGCACAGATACGCAGTATTTT. Encoded protein: CASSDGGGGTDTQYF.

The chain has TRBV20-1 and TRBJ1-1, with D uncertain. The CDR3 runs 13 residues. Germline V CDR1 and CDR2: DFQATT, SNEGSKA (reference sequence). The ends were cut back, 2 bases at V and 2 bases at J, with 9 bases in the middle. The CDR3 loop is CSARKTHNTEAFF. The CDR3 DNA sequence: TGCAGTGCTAGAAAGACACATAACACTGAAGCTTTCTTT.

This chain uses TRBV7-7 with TRBJ2-2; no clear D. CDR3 length equals 16 residues. V lost 6 bases and J 1 base, leaving 15 bases between the germline ends. Germline V gene lookup returns CDR1 SSHAT and CDR2 FNYEAQ (reference sequence). The CDR3 loop is CASSLLGVENTGELFF. The CDR3 nucleotides are TGTGCCAGCAGTTTACTTGGGGTCGAGAACACCGGGGAGCTGTTTTTT. Full variable domain (missing parts from reference TRBV7-7 and TRBJ2-2): GAGVSQSPRYKVTKRGQDVTLRCDPISSHATLYWYQQALGQGPEFLTYFNYEAQPDKSGLPSDRFSAERPEGSISTLTIQRTEQRDSAMYRCASSLLGVENTGELFFGEGSRLTVL.

This rearrangement joins TRBV29-1 to TRBJ2-1; 10 bases are a match to TRBD2. CDR1 and CDR2 (germline): SQVTM, ANQGSEA. The CDR3 sequence is 15 residues long. V lost 2 bases to trimming and J lost 10 bases; unmatched junction nucleotides: 11. Written as DNA, the CDR3 is TGCAGCGTTGAATTACGGACTAGCGGAGGCAGAGAGCAGTTCTTC. It specifies CSVELRTSGGREQFF.

This clonotype has at least ten counts. This chain uses TRBV10-3 with TRBJ2-7; tentative D call: TRBD1 (6 bases). Trimming stripped 4 bases from V and 2 bases from J, with 9 bases between. Looked up from germline, CDR1 is ENHRY and CDR2 is SYGVKD. The CDR3 contains 13 residues. The CDR3 DNA reads TGTGCCATCAGTGGGGACAAGACCTACGAGCAGTACTTC. This translates into CAISGDKTYEQYF.

The chain links TRBV3-1 to TRBJ2-7, with 9 positions matching TRBD2. Trimming removed 1 base from V and 3 bases from J; junction bases left unmatched: 4. The CDR3 runs to 15 residues. The germline CDR1 and CDR2 sequences are LGHDT and YNNKEL (reference sequence). For the CDR3, the DNA is TGTGCCAGCAGCCAAGTTGGTAGCGGGAGCTACGAGCAGTACTTC. It encodes CASSQVGSGSYEQYF.

This clonotype was seen only once. At one boundary the junction diverges from the germline segment, which might be a read error. The CDR3 loop reads CASSLLRTSGESQYF. For the CDR3, the DNA is TGTGCCAGCAGTTTATTGAGGACTAGCGGAGAGTCCCAGTACTTC. The V and J genes are TRBV28 and TRBJ2-5; 10 bases agree with TRBD2. Germline V lookup: CDR1 MDHEN, CDR2 SYDVKM. The CDR3 runs 15 residues. Filled out from reference TRBV28 and TRBJ2-5, the complete variable domain reads DVKVTQSSRYLVKRTGEKVFLECVQDMDHENMFWYRQDPGLGLRLIYFSYDVKMKEKGDIPEGYSVSREKKERFSLILESASTNQTSMYLCASSLLRTSGESQYFGPGTRLLVL.

The chain recombines TRBV6-2 or TRBV6-3 with TRBJ2-7; D might be TRBD1 (6 bases). With the DNA end fitting TRBJ2-5 better, the J assignment may be wrong. This CDR3 is 15 amino acids long. The V gene's germline CDR1 is MNHEY and CDR2 SVGEGT. The CDR3 sequence is CASSYGSGVGETQYF. DNA for the CDR3: TGTGCCAGCAGTTACGGCTCAGGGGTGGGGGAGACCCAGTACTTC.